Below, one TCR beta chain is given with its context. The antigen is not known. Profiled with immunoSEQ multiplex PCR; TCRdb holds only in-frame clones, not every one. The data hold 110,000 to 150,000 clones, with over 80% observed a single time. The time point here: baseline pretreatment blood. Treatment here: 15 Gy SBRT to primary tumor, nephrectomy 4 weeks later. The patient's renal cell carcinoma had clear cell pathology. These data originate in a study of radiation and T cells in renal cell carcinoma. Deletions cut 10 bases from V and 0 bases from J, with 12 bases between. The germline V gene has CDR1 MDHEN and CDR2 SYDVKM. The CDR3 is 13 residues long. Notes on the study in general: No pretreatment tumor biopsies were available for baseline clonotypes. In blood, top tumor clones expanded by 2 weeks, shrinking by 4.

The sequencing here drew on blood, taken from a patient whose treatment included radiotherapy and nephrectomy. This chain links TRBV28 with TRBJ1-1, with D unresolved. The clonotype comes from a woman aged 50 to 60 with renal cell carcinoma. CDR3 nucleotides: TGTGCCACCTCGACGGGAGTGAACACTGAAGCTTTCTTT. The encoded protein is CATSTGVNTEAFF.